The rows below give T cell receptor beta chains drawn from one sample of a study of shared clonotypes between healthy human individuals. The protocol was immunoSEQ multiplex PCR, while the TCRdb copy is restricted to in-frame clones and leaves out a portion. The table records 2.3 million or so clones, over 90% of them present only once. Sample: naive CD4+ T cells from PBMCs. The receptors were gathered from a man aged 18 to 30 in good health. Some clones in this sample may be carry-over from other donors' samples. Both conserved end residues are trimmed from each CDR3. Each record gives: D gene, J gene, V gene, CDR3 protein. A D gene is named only where the DNA matches it firmly.

D: -
J: TRBJ1-2
V: TRBV7-9
CDR3: ASSSDGNYGYT

D: -
J: TRBJ2-5
V: TRBV7-3
CDR3: ASSLSTGEGETQY

D: -
J: TRBJ1-2
V: TRBV7-9
CDR3: ASSASNYLKGGYT

D: TRBD2
J: TRBJ2-3
V: TRBV4-2
CDR3: ASSQESSGGVTDTQY

D: TRBD1
J: TRBJ1-2
V: TRBV13
CDR3: ASSLGQAYGYT

D: -
J: TRBJ2-4
V: TRBV6-5
CDR3: ASSYTRLAKNIQY

D: TRBD1
J: TRBJ2-7
V: TRBV5-5
CDR3: ASSLLDRGWEQY

D: -
J: TRBJ2-7
V: TRBV28
CDR3: ASRAAWKVDEQY

D: TRBD2
J: TRBJ2-3
V: TRBV30
CDR3: AWSAGVRDTQY

D: TRBD1
J: TRBJ2-1
V: TRBV9
CDR3: ASAQGTGSSYNEQF

D: TRBD1
J: TRBJ2-2
V: TRBV6-5
CDR3: ASSYSGTGTGELF

D: TRBD1
J: TRBJ2-7
V: TRBV18
CDR3: ASSPRPDRGGSYEQY

D: TRBD1
J: TRBJ1-3
V: TRBV27
CDR3: ASSQGASGNTIY

D: -
J: TRBJ2-5
V: TRBV4-3
CDR3: ASSQRGGQGWNTETQY

D: -
J: TRBJ2-6
V: TRBV11-2
CDR3: ASSRGRFSGANVLT

D: TRBD2
J: TRBJ2-1
V: TRBV5-1
CDR3: ASTLGVAGSDEQF

D: TRBD2
J: TRBJ2-1
V: TRBV7-2
CDR3: ASSLSTSGTYNEQF

D: -
J: TRBJ1-4
V: TRBV28
CDR3: ASSSEQAGWRSEKLF

D: -
J: TRBJ2-1
V: TRBV11-3
CDR3: ASSLAGPIPGYNEQF

D: -
J: TRBJ1-2
V: TRBV9
CDR3: ASSPSGGAGGYT

D: TRBD2
J: TRBJ2-3
V: TRBV15
CDR3: ATSSDPPGGRADTQY

D: TRBD2
J: TRBJ2-1
V: TRBV5-1
CDR3: ASSPVAGGENEQF

D: TRBD2
J: TRBJ2-1
V: TRBV28
CDR3: ASSSPPGLVYNEQF

D: TRBD1
J: TRBJ2-7
V: TRBV6-1
CDR3: ASSVGTVLYEQY

D: -
J: TRBJ1-1
V: TRBV12-5
CDR3: AREDGVNTEAF